The 28 T cell receptor beta chains below were found in one sample sequenced in a study of cytomegalovirus exposure and HLA in healthy donors. Both 60 Vbeta primers and 13 Jbeta primers went into the PCR. Clones were sequenced by immunoSEQ multiplex PCR, and TCRdb holds only the in-frame ones, with some missing. This sample's table reports 140,000 to 150,000 clones. Material: PBMCs. The source of these receptors is a male donor in good health and CMV-seronegative.

J is TRBJ2-2 and V is TRBV10-3; tentative D call: TRBD1 (7 bases). The CDR3 loop spans 16 amino acids. The V gene's germline CDR1 is ENHRY and CDR2 SYGVKD. Trimming stripped 7 bases from V and 3 bases from J, with 18 bases between. In DNA, the CDR3 is TGTGCCATCACCGATCCAGACAGGGACTACACCGGGGAGCTGTTTTTT. Translated: CAITDPDRDYTGELFF.

The CDR3 nucleotides read TGTGCCAGCAGTGCTTCATTTCGGACAGGGAGGGTGGTAGATGAAGCTTTCTTT. Protein product: CASSASFRTGRVVDEAFF. The V gene is TRBV25-1, the J gene TRBJ1-1, with 8 bases aligning to TRBD1. This CDR3 is built from 18 residues. V gave up 4 bases and J gave up 7 bases; unmatched junction bases: 20. Germline values: CDR1 MGHDK, CDR2 SYGVNS.

The genes are TRBV6-5 and TRBJ1-1, with a possible D match to TRBD1 (5 bases). This CDR3 spans 15 amino acids. The germline V and J ends were trimmed by 2 bases and 4 bases, with 14 bases remaining between them. The germline CDR1 and CDR2 sequences are MNHEY and SVGAGI. The CDR3, as DNA: TGTGCCAGCAGTTACGGGGGGACGGGAGTCACTGAAGCTTTCTTT. Translation: CASSYGGTGVTEAFF.

CDR3 sequence reads: CATQRSSGNIQYF. The CDR3 nucleotides are TGTGCCACCCAGCGGTCCAGCGGAAACATTCAGTACTTC. J is TRBJ2-4 and V is TRBV6-5, with D perhaps matching TRBD2 (5 bases). This CDR3 is built from 13 residues. The germline V gene encodes CDR1 MNHEY and CDR2 SVGAGI. V was shortened by 10 bases and J by 6 bases, with 16 bases between the two germline ends.

V gene TRBV6-5 combines with J gene TRBJ1-1, with D uncertain. This CDR3 region has 14 residues. Germline V gene data show CDR1 as MNHEY and CDR2 as SVGAGI. V was shortened by 7 bases and J by 1 base, with 13 bases between the two germline ends. CDR3 in amino acids: CASTTGNPNTEAFF. In DNA form, the CDR3 reads TGTGCCAGCACCACCGGGAACCCGAACACTGAAGCTTTCTTT.

This sequence joins TRBV29-1 and TRBJ1-5; 9 nucleotides agree with TRBD1. The CDR3 runs to 18 residues. The germline CDR1 and CDR2 sequences are SQVTM and ANQGSEA. The trim removed 4 bases at V and 2 bases at J, leaving 15 bases unmatched. CDR3 protein: CSVVLGQGDSGGNQPQHF. The CDR3, as DNA: TGCAGCGTTGTACTGGGACAGGGTGACTCGGGGGGCAATCAGCCCCAGCATTTT. Full variable domain (missing parts from reference TRBV29-1 and TRBJ1-5): SAVISQKPSRDICQRGTSLTIQCQVDSQVTMMFWYRQQPGQSLTLIATANQGSEATYESGFVIDKFPISRPNLTFSTLTVSNMSPEDSSIYLCSVVLGQGDSGGNQPQHFGDGTRLSIL.

The chain links TRBV18 to TRBJ2-5; 9 nucleotides agree with TRBD1. The CDR3 extends over 15 amino acids. The V and J ends lost 2 bases and 1 base, in that order; junction bases with no gene match: 2. The germline CDR1 and CDR2 sequences are KGHSH and LQKENI. Here the CDR3 reads CASSPGGQGQETQYF. For the CDR3, the DNA is TGTGCCAGCTCACCAGGGGGACAGGGCCAAGAGACCCAGTACTTC.

J is TRBJ2-5 and V is TRBV9, with 8 bases matching TRBD2. Germline CDR1 SGDLS, CDR2 YYNGEE. The CDR3 contains 16 residues. V lost 0 bases and J lost 4; bases outside the gene matches: 8. This CDR3 is CASSVAGGQIGETQYF. The CDR3 bases are TGTGCCAGCAGCGTAGCGGGGGGGCAGATTGGAGAGACCCAGTACTTC.

The chain links TRBV5-5 to TRBJ1-1; TRBD1 might be the D (5 bases). The germline V gene encodes CDR1 SGHKS and CDR2 YYEKEE (reference sequence). The CDR3 runs to 13 residues. Trimming cost V 3 bases and J 4 bases, with 10 bases left between them. CDR3: CASSSGGTTEAFF. The CDR3 DNA follows: TGTGCCAGCAGCTCGGGAGGGACCACTGAAGCTTTCTTT.

The chain has TRBV13 and TRBJ2-7; 8 bases line up with TRBD1. Germline-derived CDR1 and CDR2 are PRHDT and FYEKMQ (reference sequence). V shed 1 base, J shed 6 bases, and the junction held 5 bases outside the gene matches. This CDR3 has 14 residues. CDR3 DNA sequence: TGTGCCAGCAGCTTAGCTTCCAGGGGGCGCGAGCAGTACTTC. It encodes CASSLASRGREQYF.

The chain combines TRBV7-6 with TRBJ1-1, with TRBD1 matching 8 bases. Germline V gene lookup returns CDR1 SGHVS and CDR2 FNYEAQ. Germline trimming cut 6 bases from V and 1 base from J; bases unmatched to any gene: 10. CDR3 length: 16 amino acids. For the CDR3, the DNA is TGTGCCAGCAGGATGGCGCCGACAGGGGAGAACACTGAAGCTTTCTTT. It yields the protein CASRMAPTGENTEAFF.

The rearrangement joins TRBV5-1 to TRBJ2-7; 7 bases match TRBD1. The CDR3 spans 13 residues. The V gene's germline CDR1 is SGHRS and CDR2 YFSETQ. The junction had 8 bases not matched to a gene; V was cut back by 4 bases and J by 7 bases. In nucleotides, the CDR3 is TGCGCCAGCAGCCCCCTGACAGGGAAAGAGCAGTACTTC. Encoded protein: CASSPLTGKEQYF.

The rearrangement uses TRBV30 and TRBJ1-1; D is perhaps TRBD1 (6 bases). V was pared by 8 bases and J by 1 base, with 11 bases between. Germline V lookup: CDR1 GTSNPN, CDR2 SVGIG (reference sequence). CDR3 length: 12 residues. The CDR3 nucleotides are TGTGCCCGATTGGACAGGAACACTGAAGCTTTCTTT. Translating it yields CARLDRNTEAFF.

The genes are TRBV5-1 and TRBJ1-5; TRBD1 aligns across 10 bases. The CDR3 spans 17 residues. The V and J ends lost 4 bases and 2 bases, in that order; junction bases with no gene match: 9. Germline lookup yields CDR1 SGHRS and CDR2 YFSETQ. CDR3 amino acids: CASSLGIGTGGNQPQHF. The CDR3 region has the DNA TGCGCCAGCAGCCTGGGGATAGGGACAGGGGGCAATCAGCCCCAGCATTTT.

V and J are TRBV5-1 and TRBJ2-7; tentative D call: TRBD1 (6 bases). The CDR3 extends over 14 amino acids. Germline V lookup: CDR1 SGHRS, CDR2 YFSETQ. V was shortened by 0 bases and J by 3 bases, with 10 bases between the two germline ends. The CDR3 coding sequence is TGCGCCAGCAGCTTGGTAGGACAGCACTACGAGCAGTACTTC. As protein: CASSLVGQHYEQYF.

This rearrangement joins TRBV27 to TRBJ1-1; D is unclear. The germline CDR1 and CDR2 sequences are MNHEY and SMNVEV (reference sequence). The CDR3 has 14 residues. V was clipped by 6 bases and J by 3 bases, with 14 bases between them. The CDR3 reads CASSPAGRYTEAFF. The CDR3 DNA reads TGTGCCAGCAGCCCCGCGGGGAGGTACACTGAAGCTTTCTTT.

The chain joins TRBV11-2 to TRBJ2-7; 7 positions match TRBD2. CDR1 and CDR2 (germline): SGHAT, FQNNGV. CDR3 length: 13 amino acids. Germline trimming cut 6 bases from V and 6 bases from J; bases unmatched to any gene: 8. In nucleotides, the CDR3 is TGTGCCAGCAGACATATATCGGGGGGCGAGCAGTACTTC. It yields the protein CASRHISGGEQYF.

The rearrangement links TRBV29-1 to TRBJ2-7, with 9 bases fitting TRBD2. Germline CDR1 and CDR2: SQVTM and ANQGSEA. The CDR3 contains 16 residues. The junction had 15 bases not matched to a gene; V was cut back by 6 bases and J by 3 bases. The CDR3 DNA follows: TGCAGCGTGGGACTAGCTCGGGACGCAGGGATCTACGAGCAGTACTTC. It codes for CSVGLARDAGIYEQYF.

V usage is TRBV7-8 and J usage is TRBJ1-2; no firm D call. CDR1 SGHVS and CDR2 FQNEAQ come from the germline V gene. Trimming cost V 5 bases and J 9 bases, with 19 bases left between them. The CDR3 runs to 14 residues. The chain's CDR3 is CASSEYREPLSYTF. The CDR3 coding sequence is TGTGCCAGCAGCGAATACCGGGAGCCACTGAGCTACACCTTC.

The chain recombines TRBV25-1 with TRBJ1-2, with D possibly matching TRBD1 (5 bases). Germline CDR1 reads MGHDK; CDR2 reads SYGVNS. The CDR3 totals 16 residues. The germline V and J ends were trimmed by 1 base and 4 bases, with 16 bases remaining between them. DNA for the CDR3: TGTGCCAGCAGTGAATCGAAGGGGAGGGACGCCTATGGCTACACCTTC. It is translated as CASSESKGRDAYGYTF.

The rearrangement uses TRBV4-3 and TRBJ2-6; TRBD1 matches at 9 bases. V lost 3 bases and J lost 2; bases outside the gene matches: 5. CDR3 length equals 17 residues. The germline V gene has CDR1 LGHNA and CDR2 YSLEER. The chain's CDR3 is CASSQGQGSAGANVLTF. The DNA for the CDR3 is TGCGCCAGCAGCCAGGGACAGGGCTCCGCTGGGGCCAACGTCCTGACTTTC.

V gene TRBV25-1 combines with J gene TRBJ1-1; the D is unclear. The germline gives CDR1 MGHDK, CDR2 SYGVNS. The CDR3 extends over 12 amino acids. V shed 8 bases and J shed 6 bases, with 13 bases lying between them. The CDR3 region is CASLGRKSEAFF. CDR3 in DNA: TGTGCCAGCCTTGGGAGGAAATCTGAAGCTTTCTTT.

The chain employs TRBV30 and TRBJ1-2, with D hard to call. The CDR3 is made up of 13 amino acids. V was pared by 5 bases and J by 0 bases, with 10 bases between. Germline V gene sequence: CDR1 GTSNPN, CDR2 SVGIG (reference sequence). CDR3 in DNA: TGTGCCTGGGCCCCCAGTTCTAACTATGGCTACACCTTC. This translates into CAWAPSSNYGYTF. The whole variable domain, remainder taken from reference TRBV30 and TRBJ1-2, is SQTIHQWPATLVQPVGSPLSLECTVEGTSNPNLYWYRQAAGRGLQLLFYSVGIGQISSEVPQNLSASRPQDRQFILSSKKLLLSDSGFYLCAWAPSSNYGYTFGSGTRLTVV.

The rearrangement links TRBV19 to TRBJ1-2, with D maybe TRBD1 (6 bases). This CDR3 has 16 residues. V lost 3 bases and J lost 7, with 21 bases in between. The germline CDR1 and CDR2 sequences are LNHDA and SQIVND (reference sequence). CDR3 nucleotide sequence: TGTGCCAGTAGTATTAACAGGGACGCGCGATCTCCTGGCTACACCTTC. It is translated as CASSINRDARSPGYTF.

This chain uses TRBV6-5 with TRBJ1-6, with D hard to call. V lost 7 bases, J lost 2 bases, and 9 bases lay in between. CDR1 is MNHEY, CDR2 SVGAGI, per germline. CDR3 length equals 14 residues. CDR3 sequence: CASTISTYNSPLHF. In nucleotides, the CDR3 is TGTGCCAGCACCATTTCAACCTATAATTCACCCCTCCACTTT.

V gene TRBV7-2 combines with J gene TRBJ2-1; TRBD2 matches at 8 bases. Looked up from germline, CDR1 is SGHTA and CDR2 is FQGNSA. Germline trimming cut 5 bases from V and 4 bases from J; bases unmatched to any gene: 10. CDR3 size: 16 residues. DNA of the CDR3: TGTGCCAGCAGCATCGTGATAGCGGGAACATACAATGAGCAGTTCTTC. It translates to CASSIVIAGTYNEQFF.

This rearrangement joins TRBV5-1 to TRBJ2-7; 9 bases align to TRBD1. This CDR3 comprises 18 residues. Germline CDR1 reads SGHRS; CDR2 reads YFSETQ. J gave up 3 bases and V 0 bases, and 13 bases lay outside the gene matches. CDR3 in amino acids: CASSLGNLRTGDIYEQYF. The DNA for the CDR3 is TGCGCCAGCAGCTTGGGGAATCTTCGGACAGGGGATATCTACGAGCAGTACTTC.

The V call is TRBV28, the J call TRBJ2-7; unclear D gene. Trimming stripped 5 bases from V and 2 bases from J, with 13 bases between. This CDR3 is built from 14 residues. Germline values: CDR1 MDHEN, CDR2 SYDVKM. CDR3 protein: CASSPMGGAYEQYF. The CDR3 nucleotides read TGTGCCAGCAGTCCCATGGGTGGAGCCTACGAGCAGTACTTC.